The next 4 T cell receptor beta chains were all read from a single sample in a study of technical replicates of blood from several donors. Data came from immunoSEQ multiplex PCR; TCRdb stores just in-frame clones and leaves some out. The table includes roughly 76,000 clones, roughly 94% detected once. Specimen: T cells isolated from PBMCs. The source of these receptors is a human donor in good health.

CDR3: CASSSEGALSYGYTF. Here the CDR3 DNA reads TGCGCCAGCAGCAGTGAGGGGGCTCTATCCTATGGCTACACCTTC. The gene calls are TRBV5-1 and TRBJ1-2; 7 bases fit TRBD1. The V and J ends lost 4 bases and 4 bases, in that order; junction bases with no gene match: 10. This CDR3 spans 15 amino acids. The germline CDR1 and CDR2 sequences are SGHRS and YFSETQ.

This sequence joins TRBV6-5 and TRBJ2-6; TRBD2 is a possible D gene (6 bases). The CDR3 is 15 residues long. Germline loops: CDR1 MNHEY, CDR2 SVGAGI. Trimming shortened V by 7 bases and J by 4 bases, and 14 bases separated the two germline ends. CDR3 sequence reads: CASTGPAGGANVLTF. The CDR3 nucleotides read TGTGCCAGCACGGGCCCGGCGGGGGGGGCCAACGTCCTGACTTTC.

CDR3 DNA: TGTGCCAGCAGCGTAGGGTCACTAGTTGGTTACGAGCAGTACTTC. This translates into CASSVGSLVGYEQYF. The gene calls are TRBV9 and TRBJ2-7, with a tentative D call TRBD2 (5 bases). The CDR3 covers 15 residues. V gave up 0 bases and J gave up 4 bases, with 14 bases separating them. Germline assignment: CDR1 SGDLS and CDR2 YYNGEE.

For the CDR3, the DNA is TGTGCCAGCAGCGACGGGATAGAAGCTTTCTTT. Translated: CASSDGIEAFF. The chain has TRBV6-5 and TRBJ1-1; D remains ambiguous. Germline CDR1 and CDR2: MNHEY and SVGAGI. Trimming cost V 6 bases and J 8 bases, with 10 bases left between them. This CDR3 contains 11 residues.